Here is one TCR beta chain with its context. The germline gives CDR1 LGHNA, CDR2 YNFKEQ. The V end was cut by 5 bases, the J end by 3 bases, with 13 bases between. This CDR3 contains 14 residues. This entry is derived from a study of STAT5B mutations in CD4+ large granular lymphocyte leukemia. Measured with immunoSEQ multiplex PCR; TCRdb has only the in-frame clones, and not every one. The profile shows fewer than 50,000 clones, about 80% of them singletons. The genes are TRBV4-2 and TRBJ2-5, with a possible D match to TRBD2 (6 bases). Sequencing used CD4+ T cells from blood buffy coats. The sequence was collected from a human donor in good health. The CDR3 sequence is CASSAPASEETQYF. The CDR3 coding sequence is TGTGCCAGCAGCGCCCCGGCTAGCGAAGAGACCCAGTACTTC.